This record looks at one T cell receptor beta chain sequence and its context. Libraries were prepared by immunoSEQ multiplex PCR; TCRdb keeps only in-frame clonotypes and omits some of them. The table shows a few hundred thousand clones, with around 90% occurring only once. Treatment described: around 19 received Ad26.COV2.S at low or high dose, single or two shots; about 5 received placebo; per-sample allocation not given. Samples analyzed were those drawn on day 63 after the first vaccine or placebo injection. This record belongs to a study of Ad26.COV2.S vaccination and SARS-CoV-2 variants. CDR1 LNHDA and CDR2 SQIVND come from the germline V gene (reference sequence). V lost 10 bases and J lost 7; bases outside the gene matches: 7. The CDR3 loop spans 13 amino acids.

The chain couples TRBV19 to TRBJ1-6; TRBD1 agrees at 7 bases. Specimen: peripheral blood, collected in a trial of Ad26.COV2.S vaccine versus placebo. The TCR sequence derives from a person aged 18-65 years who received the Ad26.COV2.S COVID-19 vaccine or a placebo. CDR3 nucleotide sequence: TGTGCCACGTCGGGACAGCCGAATTCACCCCTCCACTTT. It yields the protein CATSGQPNSPLHF.